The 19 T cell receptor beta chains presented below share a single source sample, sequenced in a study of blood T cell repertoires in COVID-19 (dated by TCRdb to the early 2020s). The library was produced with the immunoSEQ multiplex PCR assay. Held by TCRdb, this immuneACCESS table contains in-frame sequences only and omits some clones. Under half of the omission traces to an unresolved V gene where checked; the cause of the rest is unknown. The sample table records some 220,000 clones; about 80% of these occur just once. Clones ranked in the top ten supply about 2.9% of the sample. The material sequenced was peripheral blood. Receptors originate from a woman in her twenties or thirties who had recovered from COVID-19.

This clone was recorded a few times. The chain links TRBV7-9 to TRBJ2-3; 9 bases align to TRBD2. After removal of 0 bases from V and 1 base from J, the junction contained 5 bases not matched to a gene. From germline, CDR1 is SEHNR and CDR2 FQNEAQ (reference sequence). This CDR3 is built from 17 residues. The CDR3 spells CASSLASGRDGTDTQYF. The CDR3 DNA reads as TGTGCCAGCAGCTTAGCTAGCGGGAGAGACGGCACAGATACGCAGTATTTT.

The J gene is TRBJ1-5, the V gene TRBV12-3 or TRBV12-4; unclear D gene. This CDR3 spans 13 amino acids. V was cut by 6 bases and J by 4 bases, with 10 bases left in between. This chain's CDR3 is CASSSERNQPQHF. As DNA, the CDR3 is TGTGCCAGCAGCTCAGAGCGTAATCAGCCCCAGCATTTT.

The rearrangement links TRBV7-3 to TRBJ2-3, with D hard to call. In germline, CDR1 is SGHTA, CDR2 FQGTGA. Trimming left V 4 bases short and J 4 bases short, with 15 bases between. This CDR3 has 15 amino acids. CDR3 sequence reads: CASSSPETEADTQYF. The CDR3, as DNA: TGTGCCAGCAGCTCCCCCGAGACCGAGGCAGATACGCAGTATTTT.

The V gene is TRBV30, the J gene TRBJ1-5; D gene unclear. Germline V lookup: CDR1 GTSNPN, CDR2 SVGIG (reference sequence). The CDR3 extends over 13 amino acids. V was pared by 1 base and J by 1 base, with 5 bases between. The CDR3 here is CAWSARSNQPQHF. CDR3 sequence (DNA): TGTGCCTGGAGTGCACGGAGCAATCAGCCCCAGCATTTT.

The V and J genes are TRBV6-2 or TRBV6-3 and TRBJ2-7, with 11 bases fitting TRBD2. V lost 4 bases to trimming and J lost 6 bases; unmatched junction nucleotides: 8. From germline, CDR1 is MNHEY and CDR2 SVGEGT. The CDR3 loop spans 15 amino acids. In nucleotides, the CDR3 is TGTGCCAGCAGTTTCTTACTAGCGGGAGAGGGCGAGCAGTACTTC. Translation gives CASSFLLAGEGEQYF.

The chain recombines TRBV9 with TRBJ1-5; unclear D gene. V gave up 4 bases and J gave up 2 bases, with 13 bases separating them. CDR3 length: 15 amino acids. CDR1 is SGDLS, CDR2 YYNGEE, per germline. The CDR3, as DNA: TGTGCCAGCAGCCGCGGGTTCCTGGGCAATCAGCCCCAGCATTTT. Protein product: CASSRGFLGNQPQHF.

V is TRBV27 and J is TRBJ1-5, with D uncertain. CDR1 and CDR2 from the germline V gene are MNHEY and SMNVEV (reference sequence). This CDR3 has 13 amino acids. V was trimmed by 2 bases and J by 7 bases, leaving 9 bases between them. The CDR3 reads CASSLRIGQPQHF. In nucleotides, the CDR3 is TGTGCCAGCAGTTTAAGAATCGGGCAGCCCCAGCATTTT.

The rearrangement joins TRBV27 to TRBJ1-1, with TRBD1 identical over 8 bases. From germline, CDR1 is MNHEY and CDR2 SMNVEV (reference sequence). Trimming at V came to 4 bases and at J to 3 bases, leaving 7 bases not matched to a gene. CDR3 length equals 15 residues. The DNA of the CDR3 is TGTGCCAGCAGTTCAGGTGGACAGGGAGACACTGAAGCTTTCTTT. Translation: CASSSGGQGDTEAFF.

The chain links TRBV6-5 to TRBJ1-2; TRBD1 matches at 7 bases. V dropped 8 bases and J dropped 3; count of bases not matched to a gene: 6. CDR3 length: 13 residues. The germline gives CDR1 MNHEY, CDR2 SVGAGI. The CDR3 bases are TGTGCCAGCTCTATACAGGGGCACTATGGCTACACCTTC. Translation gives CASSIQGHYGYTF.

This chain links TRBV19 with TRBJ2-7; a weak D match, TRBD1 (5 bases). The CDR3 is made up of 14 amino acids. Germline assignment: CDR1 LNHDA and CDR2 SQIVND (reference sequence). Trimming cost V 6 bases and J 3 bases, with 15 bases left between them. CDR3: CASSPAGWDYEQYF. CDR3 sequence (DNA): TGTGCCAGTAGCCCCGCAGGGTGGGACTACGAGCAGTACTTC.

The chain's CDR3 is CASSDTQGATEKLFF. In nucleotides, the CDR3 is TGCGCCAGCAGTGACACCCAGGGGGCTACGGAAAAACTGTTTTTT. The chain joins TRBV10-2 to TRBJ1-4, with TRBD1 identical over 8 bases. CDR1 WSHSY and CDR2 SAAADI come from the germline V gene. The V gene end was trimmed by 3 bases and the J gene end by 8 bases; junction bases not matched to a gene: 8. The CDR3 runs to 15 residues.

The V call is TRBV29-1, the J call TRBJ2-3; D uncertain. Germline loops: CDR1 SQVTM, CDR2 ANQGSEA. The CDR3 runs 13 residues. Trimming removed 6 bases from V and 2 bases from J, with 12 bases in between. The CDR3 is CSVPVEPTDTQYF. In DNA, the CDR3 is TGCAGCGTCCCAGTGGAGCCCACAGATACGCAGTATTTT.

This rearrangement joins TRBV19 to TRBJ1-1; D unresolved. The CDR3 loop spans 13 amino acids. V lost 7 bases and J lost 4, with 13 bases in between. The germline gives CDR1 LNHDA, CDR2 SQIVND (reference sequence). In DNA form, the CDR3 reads TGTGCCAGTACTAGGCATCGCGGCACTGAAGCTTTCTTT. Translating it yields CASTRHRGTEAFF.

In DNA form, the CDR3 reads TGCAGTGCTCCGACAGGGGAGAAGTACACCTTC. This gives the protein CSAPTGEKYTF. The rearrangement uses TRBV20-1 and TRBJ1-2, with 8 bases lining up with TRBD1. This CDR3 contains 11 residues. CDR1 is DFQATT, CDR2 SNEGSKA, per germline (reference sequence). V lost 5 bases, J lost 11 bases, and 7 bases stayed unmatched.

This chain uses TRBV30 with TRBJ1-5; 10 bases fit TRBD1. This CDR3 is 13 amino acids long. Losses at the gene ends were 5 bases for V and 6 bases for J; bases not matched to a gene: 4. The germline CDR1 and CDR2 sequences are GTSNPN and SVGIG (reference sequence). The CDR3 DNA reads TGTGCCTGGGGCGGGACAGGGGTTCAGCCCCAGCATTTT. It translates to CAWGGTGVQPQHF.

The CDR3 DNA sequence: TGTGCCAGCATTGTCACCGCAGGGGGGAGCTCCTACAATGAGCAGTTCTTC. Its translation: CASIVTAGGSSYNEQFF. The chain carries TRBV28 and TRBJ2-1, with a possible D match to TRBD1 (7 bases). The CDR3 has 17 residues. The V end lost 7 bases, the J end lost 0 bases, and 19 bases lay between the germline ends. The germline V gene encodes CDR1 MDHEN and CDR2 SYDVKM.

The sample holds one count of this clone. The CDR3: CASSFTGGPHNEQFF. The CDR3 DNA reads TGTGCCAGCAGTTTCACAGGGGGCCCCCACAATGAGCAGTTCTTC. The chain has TRBV6-4 and TRBJ2-1, with 9 bases that match TRBD1. The CDR3 is 15 amino acids. Germline V CDR1 and CDR2: MRHNA, SNTAGT. Trimming at V came to 5 bases and at J to 5 bases, leaving 7 bases not matched to a gene.

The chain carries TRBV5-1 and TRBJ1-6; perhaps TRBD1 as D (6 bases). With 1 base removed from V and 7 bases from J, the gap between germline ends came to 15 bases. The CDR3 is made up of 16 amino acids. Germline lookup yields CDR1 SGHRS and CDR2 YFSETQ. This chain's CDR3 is CASSLLPTGQNSPLHF. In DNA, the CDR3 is TGCGCCAGCAGCTTGCTCCCCACAGGGCAGAATTCACCCCTCCACTTT.

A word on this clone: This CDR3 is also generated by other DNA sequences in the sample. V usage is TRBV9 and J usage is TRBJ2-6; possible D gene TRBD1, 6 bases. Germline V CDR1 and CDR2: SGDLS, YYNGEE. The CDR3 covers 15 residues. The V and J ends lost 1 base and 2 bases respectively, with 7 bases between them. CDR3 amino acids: CASSVSGAGANVLTF. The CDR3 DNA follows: TGTGCCAGCAGCGTATCAGGGGCTGGGGCCAACGTCCTGACTTTC.